This entry lists 16 T cell receptor beta chains sequenced from one sample in a study of T cell repertoires in cytomegalovirus infection. Their specific antigens are unknown. TCRdb passed the reads through MiXCR, listing each CDR3 protein once. The table includes roughly 700,000 distinct CDR3 sequences, around 30% detected once. Sample: cultured PBMCs, taken from culture after CMV antigen stimulation. All receptors come from a human donor in good health (CMV status not recorded). Some clones in this sample may be carry-over from other donors' samples.

The rearrangement joins TRBV7-8 to TRBJ2-7; D possibly corresponds to TRBD2 (5 bases). This CDR3 comprises 15 residues. The germline gives CDR1 SGHVS, CDR2 FQNEAQ. Trimming cost V 1 base and J 6 bases, with 16 bases left between them. The CDR3 coding sequence is TGTGCCAGCAGCTTAGAGGCGGGCATGGGGTTCGAGCAGTACTTC. This sequence encodes CASSLEAGMGFEQYF.

The V gene is TRBV19, the J gene TRBJ2-1; a possible D gene is TRBD1 (6 bases). V was trimmed by 3 bases and J by 8 bases, leaving 14 bases between them. The germline V gene has CDR1 LNHDA and CDR2 SQIVND (reference sequence). The CDR3 is made up of 14 amino acids. The CDR3 loop reads CASSIEADSHEQFF. CDR3 nucleotides: TGTGCCAGTAGTATTGAGGCGGACAGCCATGAGCAGTTCTTC.

The DNA for the CDR3 is TGTGCCAGCAGCCTTACCCCGGCAGGCGTCGTAGAGACCCAGTACTTC. Its translation: CASSLTPAGVVETQYF. The chain is built from TRBV7-8 and TRBJ2-5; D is uncertain. The CDR3 runs to 16 residues. V was trimmed by 5 bases and J by 4 bases, leaving 20 bases between them. Germline values: CDR1 SGHVS, CDR2 FQNEAQ.

CDR3 sequence: CASSFSGTVNNEQFF. Here the CDR3 DNA reads TGTGCCAGCAGCTTTTCCGGGACGGTAAACAATGAGCAGTTCTTC. The V gene is TRBV7-9, the J gene TRBJ2-1; possibly TRBD1 or TRBD2 for D (5 bases each). In germline, CDR1 is SEHNR, CDR2 FQNEAQ (reference sequence). The CDR3 extends over 15 amino acids. Trimming pared 3 bases from V and 5 bases from J, leaving 14 bases between.

The sample holds one count of this clonotype. The chain carries TRBV29-1 and TRBJ2-1; TRBD1 might be the D (6 bases). V gave up 6 bases and J gave up 7 bases, with 13 bases separating them. The CDR3 extends over 12 amino acids. Germline loops: CDR1 SQVTM, CDR2 ANQGSEA. CDR3 DNA sequence: TGCAGCGTCCCTGACAGGAGTAATGAGCAGTTCTTC. Translated, it gives CSVPDRSNEQFF.

The chain joins TRBV27 to TRBJ1-6; D is undetermined. CDR1 is MNHEY, CDR2 SMNVEV, per germline (reference sequence). This CDR3 has 14 residues. Trimming left V 4 bases short and J 8 bases short, with 12 bases between. CDR3 sequence: CASSWPSRDSPLHF. The CDR3 DNA reads as TGTGCCAGCAGTTGGCCGAGCCGGGATTCACCCCTCCACTTT.

This chain links TRBV18 with TRBJ1-1; TRBD1 might be the D (5 bases). V was pared by 3 bases and J by 2 bases, with 10 bases between. The CDR3 totals 14 residues. Germline V CDR1 and CDR2: KGHSH, LQKENI. CDR3 sequence reads: CASSPIQGNTEAFF. The CDR3 DNA reads TGTGCCAGCTCACCCATTCAGGGAAACACTGAAGCTTTCTTT.

The chain couples TRBV20-1 to TRBJ2-7, with D possibly TRBD1 on 5 matching bases. Germline V lookup: CDR1 DFQATT, CDR2 SNEGSKA (reference sequence). CDR3 length: 16 residues. V shed 0 bases and J shed 3 bases, with 18 bases lying between them. CDR3 residues: CSARDNLVRVGYEQYF. The DNA of the CDR3 is TGCAGTGCTAGAGATAACCTGGTCAGGGTGGGCTACGAGCAGTACTTC.

For this clonotype: A much bigger clone sits one base away, suggesting this may be a read error. The J gene is TRBJ1-1, the V gene TRBV7-9; weak D call: TRBD1 (5 bases). This CDR3 region has 14 residues. From germline, CDR1 is SEHNR and CDR2 FQNEAQ (reference sequence). CDR3 protein: CVSSPAGGYTEAFF. The CDR3 region has the DNA TGTGTCAGCAGCCCGGCCGGGGGTTACACTGAAGCTTTCTTT.

Only a few counts were recorded for this clonotype. The V and J genes are TRBV7-9 and TRBJ2-4, with 11 bases matching TRBD1. Germline-derived CDR1 and CDR2 are SEHNR and FQNEAQ (reference sequence). The CDR3 contains 14 residues. V lost 4 bases, J lost 9 bases, and 5 bases stayed unmatched. CDR3: CASSSGTGGGIQYF. CDR3 DNA sequence: TGTGCCAGCAGCTCCGGGACAGGGGGGGGCATTCAGTACTTC. Full variable domain (rest looked up from reference TRBV7-9 and TRBJ2-4): DTGVSQNPRHKITKRGQNVTFRCDPISEHNRLYWYRQTLGQGPEFLTYFQNEAQLEKSRLLSDRFSAERPKGSFSTLEIQRTEQGDSAMYLCASSSGTGGGIQYFGAGTRLSVL.

The table lists this clonotype with a few counts. The rearrangement joins TRBV12-3 or TRBV12-4 to TRBJ1-6; D remains unclear. This CDR3 is 14 amino acids long. V lost 4 bases, J lost 7 bases, and 11 bases lay in between. For the CDR3, the DNA is TGTGCCAGCAGTTCCGGGATTGGAAATTCACCCCTCCACTTT. This codes for CASSSGIGNSPLHF.

This clonotype occurred many times. V is TRBV4-3 and J is TRBJ1-3; tentatively, D is TRBD1 (6 bases). Trimming took off 3 bases at V and 0 bases at J, with 6 bases between the two ends. This CDR3 is 14 amino acids long. Germline V CDR1 and CDR2: LGHNA, YSLEER. The CDR3 DNA follows: TGCGCCAGCAGCCAGGACAGCTCTGGAAACACCATATATTTT. This encodes CASSQDSSGNTIYF.

This chain links TRBV18 with TRBJ1-5, with D possibly matching TRBD1 (5 bases). Germline CDR1 and CDR2: KGHSH and LQKENI. The CDR3 is made up of 14 amino acids. Trimming stripped 2 bases from V and 7 bases from J, with 12 bases between. Here the CDR3 reads CASSPSARGQPQHF. The CDR3 DNA is TGTGCCAGCTCACCATCAGCCCGGGGCCAGCCCCAGCATTTT. The variable domain in full, completed from reference TRBV18 and TRBJ1-5, reads NAGVMQNPRHLVRRRGQEARLRCSPMKGHSHVYWYRQLPEEGLKFMVYLQKENIIDESGMPKERFSAEFPKEGPSILRIQQVVRGDSAAYFCASSPSARGQPQHFGDGTRLSIL.

This clonotype appeared many times. The chain is built from TRBV7-2 and TRBJ2-5; 9 bases agree with TRBD2. The CDR3 consists of 15 residues. In germline, CDR1 is SGHTA, CDR2 FQGNSA. V trimming: 3 bases; J trimming: 5 bases; junction bases outside the gene matches: 7. In DNA form, the CDR3 reads TGTGCCAGCAGCTTTATGCGGGAGGGCCGGGAGACCCAGTACTTC. This sequence encodes CASSFMREGRETQYF.

V is TRBV12-3 or TRBV12-4 and J is TRBJ2-7; 8 bases fit TRBD1. CDR3 length: 14 amino acids. Trimming at V came to 7 bases and at J to 3 bases, leaving 8 bases not matched to a gene. CDR3 in DNA: TGTGCCAGCAAACCGGGACAGGAACACTACGAGCAGTACTTC. This codes for CASKPGQEHYEQYF.

This clonotype was detected a few times. The CDR3 region has the DNA TGTGCCAGTAGTCCGGACAGCCTAGATCAGCCCCAGCATTTT. Its translation is CASSPDSLDQPQHF. The chain couples TRBV19 to TRBJ1-5; tentative D call: TRBD1 (6 bases). Germline V lookup: CDR1 LNHDA, CDR2 SQIVND (reference sequence). V was shortened by 5 bases and J by 5 bases, with 13 bases between the two germline ends. The CDR3 runs to 14 residues.